The text below deals with one T cell receptor (beta chain). V was pared by 5 bases and J by 7 bases, with 17 bases of the junction left unmatched. The CDR3 loop spans 18 amino acids. Germline CDR1 reads SGHTA; CDR2 reads FQGTGA. This sample is drawn from a study of T cell changes during pregnancy in multiple sclerosis. Clones were sequenced by immunoSEQ multiplex PCR, and TCRdb holds only the in-frame ones, with some missing. This table holds about 50,000 clones, about 93% found once. The chain carries TRBV7-3 and TRBJ2-5; 12 bases map to TRBD2. This specimen was CD4+ T cells from peripheral blood mononuclear cells, taken after pregnancy. The receptor was isolated from a female donor with multiple sclerosis, enrolled in a pregnancy study. CDR3 amino acids: CASSVAPGLAGPLSTQYF. In nucleotides, the CDR3 is TGTGCCAGCAGCGTTGCCCCGGGACTAGCGGGCCCTCTGTCGACCCAGTACTTC.